Included here is one T cell receptor (beta chain) sequence, with context. Antigen: not known. The data belong to a study of follicular helper T cells after annual influenza vaccination. Trimming took 10 bases from V and 5 from J, leaving 15 bases between them. The CDR3 covers 13 residues. Germline V gene data show CDR1 as MNHNS and CDR2 as SASEGT. The time point here: 2015-2016 season, 7 days after influenza vaccination. Each time point used about 35 to 100 mL of blood. Points from the study as a whole: Day 7 ICOS+CD38+ clones later appeared mostly in ICOS-CD38- cTfh.

Assay: immunoSEQ multiplex PCR; the TCRdb copy retains only in-frame clones and omits some. The data hold about 10,000 clones, with around four fifths observed a single time. The chain recombines TRBV6-1 with TRBJ1-5; tentative D call: TRBD1 (5 bases). This receptor was identified in an adult who received the influenza vaccine. The sample was CXCR5- memory CD4+ T cells sorted from blood, taken 7 days after influenza vaccination. The CDR3 reads CATGGGVDQPQHF. CDR3 nucleotide sequence: TGTGCCACAGGCGGGGGGGTAGATCAGCCCCAGCATTTT.